This TCR beta chain was found in a study of identical twins (dated by TCRdb to 2015 to 2016). As for the study more broadly: The study deep-sequenced TCR alpha and beta repertoires from monozygotic twins, unrelated adults of various ages and cord blood to test whether fetal clonotypes persist. Replicate twin experiments were performed at different times using different library preparation protocols to rule out contamination. The investigation overall reported the following: Compared with coincidental sharing between unrelated individuals, out-of-frame TCR alpha sequences shared between twins had an excess of sequences with low generation probability. Invariant T cells such as MAIT and iNKT could partly confound zero-insertion analyses, though diverse VJ usage argued against this for most clonotypes. Recombination models systematically underestimated out-of-frame TCR alpha sharing in monozygotic twins but agreed with sharing between unrelated individuals. Because the same donors could not be followed over many years, conclusions were based on cross-sectional statistical analysis. A weaker excess of twin sharing was found in beta out-of-frame sequences because the signal-to-noise ratio was lowered by fewer shared sequences. Abundant cord blood beta clonotypes had fewer insertions, young adult naive repertoires showed a similar but weaker trend, and memory repertoires showed no such trend.

The library was generated by 5' RACE. Sequenced on an Illumina HiSeq 2000. A universal primer binding site was added through template switching, and the final cDNA carried a unique molecular identifier so that TCR cDNA molecules could be counted accurately. Specific primers in the conserved constant-segment region were used to synthesize first-strand cDNA for TCR alpha and beta chains. To control for contamination, every cDNA library carried two barcodes: a SMART-Mk sample barcode plus Illumina barcodes. TruSeq adapter sequences along with Illumina sample barcodes were introduced in two successive PCR steps. TCR alpha and beta cDNA libraries were sequenced on the Illumina HiSeq platform with custom primers. As for the authors' bioinformatics: Raw reads were processed with MiGEC to extract unique molecular identifiers, and MiXCR was used to determine CDR3 positions. Recombination models were inferred per individual with the repgenHMM and IGoR tools using an EM algorithm. The tcR package in R was used for shared clonotype analysis, with sharing normalized by the product of cloneset sizes. Out-of-frame nonproductive sequences were analyzed to study raw recombination free of thymic and clonal selection effects. Starting from the raw public reads, TCRdb applied fastp trimming at Q25, assembled clones with MiXCR and retained in-frame beta chains. Here each entry gathers all rows of one CDR3 protein and keeps the most common genes and DNA. The V and J calls here are based on TCRdb, not the publication. The sample table holds around 340,000 distinct CDR3 sequences, of which approximately 13% were seen once. Approximately 7.5% of the sample belongs to the ten largest clones.

Every donor in the study was a healthy Caucasian. The twin cohort consisted of three pairs of female monozygotic twins, all aged roughly 18 to 29 years. Positive isolation kits from Invitrogen were used to isolate CD4+ and CD8+ T cell populations. This clonotype was picked up many times. The antigen this receptor binds is unknown. Base qualities were left out, and no much larger clone turns up one base away. These data were also filed under a second study, of yellow fever vaccine responses in identical twins. In that second paper, the authors write: According to the authors, the vaccine-induced T cell response in identical twins seemed to be partly convergent and partly specific to each individual. The study precisely tracked vaccine-responding T cell clones in identical twins.

The sequencing input was CD8+ T cells sorted from blood. The receptor was derived from a woman aged 18 to 35 in good health.

CDR3 reads: CASSGTNQETQYF. The nucleotide sequence reads TGCGCCAGCAGCGGGACTAACCAAGAGACCCAGTACTTC. The chain is assembled from TRBV5-1 and TRBJ2-5; 7 nucleotides in the junction match TRBD2. Ends trimmed: V by 4 bases, J by 0 bases; bases unmatched to a gene: 0. Based on the germline V gene, the CDR1 and CDR2 sequences are SGHRS and YFSETQ. The CDR3 contains 13 residues, cysteine and phenylalanine counted. The entry retains the CDR3 DNA only, 39 bases that are in frame from base 1.